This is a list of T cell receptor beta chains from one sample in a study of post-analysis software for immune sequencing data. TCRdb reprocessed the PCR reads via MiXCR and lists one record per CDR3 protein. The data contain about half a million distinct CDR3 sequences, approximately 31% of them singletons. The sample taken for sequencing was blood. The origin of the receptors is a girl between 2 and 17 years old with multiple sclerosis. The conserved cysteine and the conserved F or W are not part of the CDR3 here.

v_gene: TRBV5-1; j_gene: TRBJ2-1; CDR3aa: ASSEGPYNEQF
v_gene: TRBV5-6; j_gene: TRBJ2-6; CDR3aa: ASSQGRDLRSGANVLT
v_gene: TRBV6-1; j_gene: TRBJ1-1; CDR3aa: ASRIQRGTGDLNTEAF
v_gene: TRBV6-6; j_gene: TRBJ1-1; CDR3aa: ASSPSAHRTTEAF
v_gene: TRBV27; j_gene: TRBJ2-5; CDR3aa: ASSLGQGVETQY
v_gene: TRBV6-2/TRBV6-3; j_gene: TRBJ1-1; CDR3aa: ASSAPARGGTEAF
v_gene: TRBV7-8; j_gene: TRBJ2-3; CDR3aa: ASSLGPGSGTDTQY
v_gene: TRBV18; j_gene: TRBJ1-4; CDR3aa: ASSPLEQRDNEKLF
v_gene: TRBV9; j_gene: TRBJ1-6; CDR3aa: ASSVAGQVNSPLH
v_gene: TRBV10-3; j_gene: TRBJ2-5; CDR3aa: AISEDGAHQY
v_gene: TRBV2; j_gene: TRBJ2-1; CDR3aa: ASRASGGAVWNEQF
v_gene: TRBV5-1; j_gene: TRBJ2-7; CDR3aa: ASSPGTGFSYEQY
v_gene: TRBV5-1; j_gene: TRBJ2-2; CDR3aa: ASSLARGNTGELF
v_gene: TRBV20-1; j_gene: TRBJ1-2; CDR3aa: SASDQGYT
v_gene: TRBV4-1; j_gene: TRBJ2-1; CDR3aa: ASSQGGPERSLYNEQF
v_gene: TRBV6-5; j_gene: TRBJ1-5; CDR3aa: ASTRGVNQPQH
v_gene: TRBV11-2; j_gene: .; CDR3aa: ASSFSTGPSYEQY
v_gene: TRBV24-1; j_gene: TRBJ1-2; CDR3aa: ATSDLTGDYGYT
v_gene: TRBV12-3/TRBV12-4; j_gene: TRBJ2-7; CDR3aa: ASSFRERTYEQY
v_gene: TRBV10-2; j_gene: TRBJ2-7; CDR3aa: ASSGDRDEQY
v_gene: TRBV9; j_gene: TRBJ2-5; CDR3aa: ASSVGGGPRETQY
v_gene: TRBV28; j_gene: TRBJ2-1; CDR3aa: ASTRPGVDYNEQF
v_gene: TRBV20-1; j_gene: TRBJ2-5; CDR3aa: SMATNLETQY
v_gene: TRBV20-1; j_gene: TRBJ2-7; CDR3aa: SAPGLGEAEQY
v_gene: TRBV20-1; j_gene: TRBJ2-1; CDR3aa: SAPGAYNEQF
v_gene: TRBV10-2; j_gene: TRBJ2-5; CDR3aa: ASSAEFGTQY
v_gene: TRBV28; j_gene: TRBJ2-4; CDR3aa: ASSSRGGRVIQY
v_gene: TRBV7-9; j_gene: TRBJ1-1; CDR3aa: ASSYFGGSSTEAF
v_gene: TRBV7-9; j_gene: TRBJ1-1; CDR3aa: ASSLHFLGQMNTEAF
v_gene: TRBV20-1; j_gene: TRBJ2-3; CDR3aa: SATWASGDLLGETDTQY
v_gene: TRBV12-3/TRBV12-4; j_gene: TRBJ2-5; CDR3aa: ARNLQETQY
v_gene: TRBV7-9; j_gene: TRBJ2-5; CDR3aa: ASSPVQGQETQY
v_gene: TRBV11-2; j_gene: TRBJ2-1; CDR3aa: ASSSTQTTEQF
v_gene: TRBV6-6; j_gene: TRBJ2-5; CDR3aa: ASSYRRQETQY
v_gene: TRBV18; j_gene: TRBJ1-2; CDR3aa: ASSPAGQNYGYT
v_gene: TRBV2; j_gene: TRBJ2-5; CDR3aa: ASNPGQGGGETQY
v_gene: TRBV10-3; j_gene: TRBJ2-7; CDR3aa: AISDLSAYEQY
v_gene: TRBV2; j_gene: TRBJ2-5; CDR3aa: ASSETARETQY
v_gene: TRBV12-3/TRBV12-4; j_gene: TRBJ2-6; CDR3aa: ASRPGSGANVLT
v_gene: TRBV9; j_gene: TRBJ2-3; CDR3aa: ASSEGTVNTDTQY
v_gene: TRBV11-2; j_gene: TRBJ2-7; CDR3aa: ASSLVTGTYEQY
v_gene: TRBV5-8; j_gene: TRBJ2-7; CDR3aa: ASSSEGQENSYEQY
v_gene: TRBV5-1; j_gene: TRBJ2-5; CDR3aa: ASSPRGGDRSNEQY